These T cell receptor beta chains were read from a single sample in a study of T cell changes during pregnancy in multiple sclerosis. The table came from immunoSEQ multiplex PCR; TCRdb's copy has only in-frame clones and leaves some out. The top ten hold around 2% of the sample, which has 79,000 or so clones, 80% to 95% seen once. Sequencing used peripheral blood, obtained in the first trimester of pregnancy. Receptor source: a female donor in good health, enrolled as a control in a pregnancy study. CDR3s include the opening cysteine and the closing phenylalanine or tryptophan. D genes are given only for firm matches. Rows may omit the clone size; those that give it use once, few, many or a size class.

CDR3 length	V gene	clone size	D gene	J gene	CDR3 protein	CDR3 DNA
18	TRBV14	NA	TRBD1	TRBJ2-7	CASSQGYRTGKMSYEQYF	TGTGCCAGCAGCCAAGGTTATAGGACAGGGAAGATGAGCTACGAGCAGTACTTC
15	TRBV5-6	NA	NA	TRBJ1-6	CASSLYGQDNSPLHF	TGTGCCAGCAGCTTGTATGGACAAGATAATTCACCCCTCCACTTT
12	TRBV27	NA	TRBD1	TRBJ2-7	CASRDRLDEQYF	TGTGCCAGCCGGGACAGGCTCGACGAGCAGTACTTC
14	TRBV7-2	NA	NA	TRBJ1-2	CASSLTMGRYGYTF	TGTGCCAGCAGCTTAACTATGGGTCGCTATGGCTACACCTTC
15	TRBV5-1	once	NA	TRBJ2-1	CASSLAQGRGNEQFF	TGCGCCAGCAGCTTGGCACAGGGAAGGGGAAATGAGCAGTTCTTC
18	TRBV4-3	NA	TRBD2	TRBJ2-5	CASSLPGTSGGARETQYF	TGCGCCAGCAGCCTCCCCGGGACTAGCGGGGGTGCGCGGGAGACCCAGTACTTC
11	TRBV29-1	few	NA	TRBJ1-1	CSVEENTEAFF	TGCAGCGTGGAGGAGAACACTGAAGCTTTCTTT
14	TRBV9	NA	NA	TRBJ2-3	CASSVAGSKDTQYF	TGTGCCAGCAGCGTAGCAGGGTCTAAAGATACGCAGTATTTT
15	TRBV4-1	NA	TRBD2	TRBJ2-7	CASSQVGLTNYEQYF	TGCGCCAGCAGCCAAGTGGGACTAACTAACTACGAGCAGTACTTC
11	TRBV4-3	NA	NA	TRBJ2-1	CASSQGHEQFF	TGCGCCAGCAGCCAGGGCCATGAGCAGTTCTTC
15	TRBV6-6	NA	TRBD1	TRBJ1-5	CASRRDRGNNQPQHF	TGTGCCAGCAGGAGGGACAGGGGCAACAATCAGCCCCAGCATTTT
17	TRBV9	NA	TRBD1	TRBJ1-2	CASSVAQGMVKNYGYTF	TGTGCCAGCAGCGTAGCACAGGGGATGGTGAAAAACTATGGCTACACCTTC
15	TRBV4-3	NA	NA	TRBJ1-3	CASSQPQNSGNTIYF	TGCGCCAGCAGCCAGCCCCAGAACTCTGGAAACACCATATATTTT
14	TRBV16	once	NA	TRBJ1-3	CASSQSTAGNTIYF	TGTGCCAGCAGCCAATCGACAGCGGGAAACACCATATATTTT
16	TRBV7-9	NA	NA	TRBJ1-4	CASSLRGTATNEKLFF	TGTGCCAGCAGCTTACGGGGGACGGCAACTAATGAAAAACTGTTTTTT
13	TRBV7-3	NA	NA	TRBJ1-1	CASSFSRDTEAFF	TGTGCCAGCAGCTTTTCGAGGGACACTGAAGCTTTCTTT
13	TRBV29-1	NA	NA	TRBJ1-2	CSVDLATNYGYTF	TGCAGCGTTGATCTGGCCACAAACTATGGCTACACCTTC
16	TRBV4-1	NA	TRBD1	TRBJ1-2	CASSGTGGSSNYGYTF	TGCGCCAGCAGCGGGACAGGGGGATCCTCTAACTATGGCTACACCTTC
17	TRBV19	NA	TRBD1	TRBJ2-7	CASSYSTLRDRGYEQYF	TGTGCCAGTAGTTATTCTACCCTCCGAGACAGGGGTTACGAGCAGTACTTC
16	TRBV19	NA	NA	TRBJ1-2	CASSILWDKVGYGYTF	TGTGCCAGTAGTATACTTTGGGACAAGGTGGGCTATGGCTACACCTTC
15	TRBV5-1	NA	NA	TRBJ1-1	CASTLGGRLNTEAFF	TGCGCCAGCACCTTGGGGGGGCGTCTCAACACTGAAGCTTTCTTT
14	TRBV6-5	NA	NA	TRBJ1-1	CASSTSTSSTEAFF	TGTGCCAGCAGTACTTCTACCTCTTCCACTGAAGCTTTCTTT
15	TRBV19	few	NA	TRBJ2-4	CASSIVREAKNIQYF	TGTGCCAGTAGTATAGTTCGGGAAGCCAAAAACATTCAGTACTTC
15	TRBV4-3	NA	NA	TRBJ2-5	CASSRLVARQETQYF	TGCGCCAGCAGCCGGTTAGTAGCCCGCCAAGAGACCCAGTACTTC
15	TRBV5-1	NA	TRBD2	TRBJ2-3	CASSFGGGRTDTQYF	TGCGCCAGCAGCTTTGGGGGGGGGAGAACAGATACGCAGTATTTT
16	TRBV25-1	NA	TRBD2	TRBJ2-3	CASSSTSGGYTDTQYF	TGTGCCAGTTCCTCCACTAGCGGGGGGTACACAGATACGCAGTATTTT
15	TRBV5-1	NA	NA	TRBJ2-2	CASSLGAANTGELFF	TGCGCCAGCAGCTTGGGGGCAGCGAACACCGGGGAGCTGTTTTTT
15	TRBV18	NA	TRBD1	TRBJ2-3	CASSPGTGYTDTQYF	TGTGCCAGCTCACCCGGGACAGGGTACACAGATACGCAGTATTTT
13	TRBV27	NA	NA	TRBJ2-1	CASRQGTYNEQFF	TGTGCCAGCAGGCAGGGAACCTACAATGAGCAGTTCTTC
17	TRBV7-8	NA	NA	TRBJ1-6	CASSLVWQGFNNSPLHF	TGTGCCAGCAGCTTAGTATGGCAGGGGTTTAATAATTCACCCCTCCACTTT
14	TRBV28	NA	NA	TRBJ2-1	CASRFLIGGNEQFF	TGTGCCAGCAGATTCCTTATAGGGGGCAATGAGCAGTTCTTC
14	TRBV14	NA	NA	TRBJ1-4	CASSLHQGNEKLFF	TGTGCCAGCAGCCTTCACCAGGGAAATGAAAAACTGTTTTTT
15	TRBV7-2	NA	TRBD1	TRBJ2-7	CASSPQGGQTYEQYF	TGTGCCAGCAGCCCACAAGGGGGACAGACCTACGAGCAGTACTTC
17	TRBV4-2	NA	TRBD2	TRBJ2-3	CASSQDGGGGFTDTQYF	TGTGCCAGCAGCCAAGATGGCGGGGGGGGATTCACAGATACGCAGTATTTT
15	TRBV4-1	once	NA	TRBJ1-5	CASSQDYAAAKPQHF	TGCGCCAGCAGCCAAGATTATGCGGCCGCCAAGCCCCAGCATTTT
15	TRBV10-2	NA	NA	TRBJ1-2	CASSENRALNYGYTF	TGCGCCAGCAGTGAGAACAGGGCGCTTAACTATGGCTACACCTTC
13	TRBV14	NA	TRBD1	TRBJ1-1	CASSRRGRTEAFF	TGTGCCAGCAGCCGCAGGGGGCGTACTGAAGCTTTCTTT
13	TRBV7-8	NA	NA	TRBJ1-1	CASSLTDRGEAFF	TGTGCCAGCAGCCTGACGGACCGGGGTGAAGCTTTCTTT
15	TRBV9	NA	TRBD1	TRBJ2-3	CASDRGIPSTDTQYF	TGTGCCAGCGACAGGGGTATCCCTAGCACAGATACGCAGTATTTT
15	TRBV11-2	NA	TRBD1	TRBJ2-7	CASSLGQGNSYEQYF	TGTGCCAGCAGCTTAGGACAGGGAAACTCCTACGAGCAGTACTTC
12	TRBV7-9	NA	TRBD1	TRBJ1-4	CASSQSGGQAFF	TGTGCCAGCAGCCAATCGGGGGGACAGGCGTTTTTT
14	TRBV6-5	NA	NA	TRBJ2-7	CASSYSEGAGEQYF	TGTGCCAGCAGTTACTCGGAGGGGGCAGGTGAGCAGTACTTC
13	TRBV6-4	NA	TRBD1	TRBJ1-2	CASRQGAGYGYTF	TGTGCCAGCAGACAGGGGGCAGGATATGGCTACACCTTC
15	TRBV5-4	NA	NA	TRBJ2-7	CASSLIPRGSYEQYF	TGTGCCAGCAGCCTTATTCCGCGAGGATCCTACGAGCAGTACTTC
14	TRBV4-3	NA	TRBD1	TRBJ1-2	CASSIHGTDYGYTF	TGCGCCAGCAGCATACACGGGACAGACTATGGCTACACCTTC
16	TRBV4-1	NA	TRBD2	TRBJ2-3	CASSQVSGGPTDTQYF	TGCGCCAGCAGCCAAGTTAGCGGGGGACCCACAGATACGCAGTATTTT
17	TRBV28	few	NA	TRBJ2-4	CASLGLREGLAKNIQYF	TGTGCCAGCTTAGGACTGCGTGAAGGCCTAGCCAAAAACATTCAGTACTTC
13	TRBV7-3	NA	TRBD1	TRBJ1-4	CASSQRQGEKLFF	TGTGCCAGCAGCCAACGACAGGGGGAAAAACTGTTTTTT
15	TRBV7-3	once	TRBD2	TRBJ2-3	CASSLNGGTTDTQYF	TGTGCCAGCAGCTTAAACGGGGGGACCACAGATACGCAGTATTTT
12	TRBV28	NA	NA	TRBJ1-4	CASSLGGEKLFF	TGTGCCAGCAGTTTGGGGGGGGAAAAACTGTTTTTT
13	TRBV18	NA	NA	TRBJ1-4	CASSPQRGEKLFF	TGTGCCAGCTCCCCTCAGAGAGGTGAAAAACTGTTTTTT
16	TRBV15	NA	TRBD1	TRBJ1-4	CATSRDRGTGSEKLFF	TGTGCCACCAGCAGAGATCGGGGGACAGGGAGTGAAAAACTGTTTTTT
14	TRBV10-3	NA	NA	TRBJ1-1	CAISAGVRNTEAFF	TGTGCCATCAGTGCCGGGGTGAGGAACACTGAAGCTTTCTTT
14	TRBV25-1	NA	NA	TRBJ2-3	CASSEQGSTDTQYF	TGTGCCAGCAGTGAACAGGGAAGCACAGATACGCAGTATTTT
15	TRBV7-9	NA	TRBD1	TRBJ2-3	CASSLAQGAADTQYF	TGTGCCAGCAGCTTAGCCCAGGGGGCGGCAGATACGCAGTATTTT
11	TRBV6-1	NA	NA	TRBJ2-5	CASIRGETQYF	TGTGCCAGCATCCGAGGAGAGACCCAGTACTTC
15	TRBV10-3	NA	TRBD1	TRBJ1-5	CAISQTGTGDQPQHF	TGTGCCATCAGCCAGACCGGGACAGGGGACCAGCCCCAGCATTTT
16	TRBV10-3	NA	TRBD2	TRBJ2-1	CAISESKAGGRGEQFF	TGTGCCATCAGTGAGTCGAAGGCGGGGGGGCGTGGTGAGCAGTTCTTC
13	TRBV7-3	few	NA	TRBJ1-2	CASSFGAGRGYTF	TGTGCCAGCAGCTTCGGCGCGGGTAGAGGCTACACCTTC
14	TRBV9	NA	NA	TRBJ2-7	CASSVGGLSYEQYF	TGTGCCAGCAGCGTAGGAGGGTTATCCTACGAGCAGTACTTC